Presented here are 13 T cell receptor beta chains from one specimen sequenced in a study of T cell responses to AZD1222 COVID-19 vaccine. Libraries were prepared by immunoSEQ multiplex PCR; TCRdb keeps only in-frame clonotypes and omits some of them. The table includes 100,000 to 120,000 clones, 80% to 90% detected once. The sequencing here drew on peripheral blood, taken 28 days after the second AZD1222 dose. These receptors all come from an adult who received the AZD1222 COVID-19 vaccine.

J is TRBJ1-6 and V is TRBV3-1 (or the pseudogene TRBV3-2); D is ambiguous. V was clipped by 3 bases and J by 7 bases, with 16 bases between them. The CDR3 is made up of 16 amino acids. Germline V gene lookup returns CDR1 LGHDT and CDR2 YNNKEL (reference sequence). The CDR3 DNA follows: TGTGCCAGCAGCCAGGCCGTGGCCACCGCGAATTCACCCCTCCACTTT. As protein: CASSQAVATANSPLHF.

The chain combines TRBV19 with TRBJ1-2; 8 bases map to TRBD1. Germline CDR1 LNHDA, CDR2 SQIVND (reference sequence). With V trimmed by 4 bases and J by 4 bases, 11 bases remained unmatched. The CDR3 runs 16 residues. The CDR3 bases are TGTGCCAGTAGTAGGAGCACGACAGGGGCACCCTATGGCTACACCTTC. Translated: CASSRSTTGAPYGYTF.

This clone was recorded only once. The chain is built from TRBV3-1 (or the pseudogene TRBV3-2) and TRBJ1-2, with D possibly matching TRBD1 (5 bases). This CDR3 region has 15 residues. Trimming stripped 1 base from V and 4 bases from J, with 13 bases between. CDR1 is LGHDT, CDR2 YNNKEL, per germline (reference sequence). The CDR3 region is CASSQGGRESYGYTF. DNA of the CDR3: TGTGCCAGCAGCCAAGGGGGCAGGGAGAGCTATGGCTACACCTTC.

The chain carries TRBV12-3 or TRBV12-4 and TRBJ1-2; D is ambiguous. Trimming took 2 bases from V and 5 from J, leaving 9 bases between them. This CDR3 spans 13 amino acids. CDR3 DNA: TGTGCCAGCAGTTTATCGGGCAGATATGGCTACACCTTC. Translating gives CASSLSGRYGYTF.

The V call is TRBV2, the J call TRBJ1-2, with 7 bases fitting TRBD1. Germline V gene lookup returns CDR1 SNHLY and CDR2 FYNNEI. Unmatched junction bases numbered 13, after V lost 3 bases and J lost 0 bases. CDR3 size: 18 residues. For the CDR3, the DNA is TGTGCCAGCAGTGAGTTTGGGGGACAGAGATTATCTAACTATGGCTACACCTTC. Translating gives CASSEFGGQRLSNYGYTF.

This chain links TRBV5-1 with TRBJ1-5; D is unclear. V was trimmed by 1 base and J by 3 bases, leaving 11 bases between them. Per germline, CDR1 SGHRS and CDR2 YFSETQ. The CDR3 loop spans 15 amino acids. The CDR3 DNA reads TGCGCCAGCAGCTTGTCAGTCCTAATCAATCAGCCCCAGCATTTT. Translation: CASSLSVLINQPQHF.

As for this clone: The same CDR3 is also encoded by other DNA sequences in this sample. CDR3 bases: TGTGCCAGCAGCTTGGACAGGGGAACGGGAAACACCATATATTTT. It is translated as CASSLDRGTGNTIYF. This chain joins TRBV5-4 and TRBJ1-3; 7 bases agree with TRBD1. Trimming at V came to 0 bases and at J to 4 bases, leaving 4 bases not matched to a gene. The CDR3 sequence is 15 residues long. The germline CDR1 and CDR2 sequences are SGHNT and YYREEE (reference sequence). Combining the CDR3 with reference TRBV5-4 and TRBJ1-3 gives the whole variable domain ETGVTQSPTHLIKTRGQQVTLRCSSQSGHNTVSWYQQALGQGPQFIFQYYREEENGRGNFPPRFSGLQFPNYSSELNVNALELDDSALYLCASSLDRGTGNTIYFGEGSWLTVV.

The CDR3: CASSWYPGINTEAFF. The CDR3 bases are TGTGCCAGCAGCTGGTATCCGGGGATTAACACTGAAGCTTTCTTT. The V call is TRBV5-6, the J call TRBJ1-1; D call uncertain. The CDR3 is 15 residues long. V lost 3 bases, J lost 2 bases, and 14 bases lay in between. The germline gives CDR1 SGHDT, CDR2 YYEEEE.

The chain carries TRBV30 and TRBJ1-1; 7 bases match TRBD1. CDR1 GTSNPN and CDR2 SVGIG come from the germline V gene (reference sequence). V lost 2 bases to trimming and J lost 3 bases; unmatched junction nucleotides: 0. The CDR3 consists of 12 residues. CDR3 sequence (DNA): TGTGCCTGGAGTACAGGGGACACTGAAGCTTTCTTT. The encoded protein is CAWSTGDTEAFF.

In nucleotides, the CDR3 is TGTGCCAGTAGGAAGGTTTTTAACACAGATACGCAGTATTTT. It translates to CASRKVFNTDTQYF. The chain links TRBV19 to TRBJ2-3; no clear D. V dropped 6 bases and J dropped 2 bases, with 12 bases sitting between them. The germline gives CDR1 LNHDA, CDR2 SQIVND (reference sequence). This CDR3 region has 14 residues. Drawing the rest from reference TRBV19 and TRBJ2-3, the complete variable domain is DGGITQSPKYLFRKEGQNVTLSCEQNLNHDAMYWYRQDPGQGLRLIYYSQIVNDFQKGDIAEGYSVSREKKESFPLTVTSAQKNPTAFYLCASRKVFNTDTQYFGPGTRLTVL.

This sequence joins TRBV9 and TRBJ1-1, with D perhaps TRBD1 (6 bases). The germline gives CDR1 SGDLS, CDR2 YYNGEE. This CDR3 contains 15 residues. Trimming left V 0 bases short and J 6 bases short, with 15 bases between. The CDR3 reads CASSVGSGAGAEAFF. CDR3 coding DNA: TGTGCCAGCAGCGTAGGTTCGGGGGCGGGGGCTGAAGCTTTCTTT. Drawing the rest from reference TRBV9 and TRBJ1-1, the complete variable domain is DSGVTQTPKHLITATGQRVTLRCSPRSGDLSVYWYQQSLDQGLQFLIQYYNGEERAKGNILERFSAQQFPDLHSELNLSSLELGDSALYFCASSVGSGAGAEAFFGQGTRLTVV.

This chain connects TRBV28 to TRBJ2-3, with 15 bases that match TRBD2. CDR1 is MDHEN and CDR2 is SYDVKM in the germline V gene. The CDR3 is made up of 13 amino acids. Trimming at V came to 8 bases and at J to 6 bases, leaving 0 bases not matched to a gene. CDR3 residues: CASGLAGGDTQYF. For the CDR3, the DNA is TGTGCCAGCGGACTAGCGGGGGGGGATACGCAGTATTTT.

This chain connects TRBV15 to TRBJ1-1, with D tentatively TRBD1 (5 bases). The CDR3 totals 14 residues. The V and J ends lost 1 base and 4 bases respectively, with 10 bases between them. The germline V gene has CDR1 LNHNV and CDR2 YYDKDF (reference sequence). CDR3 DNA sequence: TGTGCCACCAGCAGAGGGGGCGCGCGCACTGAAGCTTTCTTT. It is translated as CATSRGGARTEAFF.